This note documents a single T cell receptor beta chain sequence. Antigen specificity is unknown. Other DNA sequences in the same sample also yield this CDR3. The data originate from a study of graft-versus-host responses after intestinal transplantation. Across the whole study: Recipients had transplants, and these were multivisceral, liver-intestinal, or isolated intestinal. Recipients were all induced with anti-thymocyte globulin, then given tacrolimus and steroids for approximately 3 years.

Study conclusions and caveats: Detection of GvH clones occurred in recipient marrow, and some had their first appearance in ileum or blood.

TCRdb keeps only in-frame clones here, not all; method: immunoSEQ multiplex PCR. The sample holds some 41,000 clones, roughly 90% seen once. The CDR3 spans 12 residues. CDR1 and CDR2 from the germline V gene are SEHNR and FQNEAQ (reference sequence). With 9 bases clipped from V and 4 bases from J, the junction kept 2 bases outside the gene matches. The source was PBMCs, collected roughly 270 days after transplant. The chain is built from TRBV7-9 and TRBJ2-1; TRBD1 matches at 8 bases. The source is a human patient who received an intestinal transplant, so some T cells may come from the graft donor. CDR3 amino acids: CASRDRYNEQFF. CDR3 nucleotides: TGTGCCAGTAGGGACAGGTACAATGAGCAGTTCTTC.